This record covers a single TCR beta chain. Its antigen is unidentified. The data were taken from a study of cytomegalovirus exposure and HLA in healthy donors. Study-wide points: The CMV antigen specificity of a few CMV-associated chains was confirmed through in vitro analysis. There were 150 or so TCR beta chains listed as cytomegalovirus-associated.

Generated by immunoSEQ multiplex PCR, the TCRdb table keeps only in-frame clones and is missing some. The table records around 190,000 clones, around 88% of them present only once. The TCR comes from a woman aged 18-29 years in good health and CMV-seronegative. Sequenced material: PBMCs.

The CDR3 region is CASSQGQGSEKLFF. CDR3 sequence (DNA): TGTGCCAGCAGCCAGGGACAGGGGTCTGAAAAACTGTTTTTT. The rearrangement joins TRBV5-4 to TRBJ1-4; TRBD1 matches 10 bases. The CDR3 has 14 residues. Germline CDR1 is SGHNT and CDR2 is YYREEE (reference sequence). V dropped 4 bases and J dropped 7; count of bases not matched to a gene: 4.